This note documents a single T cell receptor (beta chain) sequence. The data are from a study of blood T cell repertoires in COVID-19. Study context: PBMCs, B-cell-depleted T cells, or T cells were the source of the cDNA or gDNA that made up the material.

Trimming removed 6 bases from V and 8 bases from J; junction bases left unmatched: 12. The length of the CDR3 is 14 residues. The germline V gene encodes CDR1 SGHAT and CDR2 FQNNGV. The table came from immunoSEQ multiplex PCR; TCRdb's copy has only in-frame clones and leaves some out. The sample lists 200,000 to 250,000 clones; around three quarters were seen once. This receptor was identified in an older woman with acute or convalescent COVID-19. The rearrangement joins TRBV11-2 to TRBJ2-7; 8 bases are a match to TRBD2. Material for sequencing was peripheral blood. CDR3 DNA sequence: TGTGCCAGCAGTTCCGGGACTAGTACTCTTCAGCAGTACTTC. It specifies CASSSGTSTLQQYF.